The T cell receptor beta chain under discussion was sequenced for a study of memory CD4+ T cells and cytomegalovirus serostatus. V was cut by 5 bases and J by 9 bases, with 11 bases left in between. CDR1 is SGHVS, CDR2 FNYEAQ, per germline. The CDR3 is 12 residues long. The sort gate was single viable CD3+CD4+CD8-CD45RO+ cells for memory CD4+ T cells. Clones were read by immunoSEQ multiplex PCR, and TCRdb kept only the in-frame ones, dropping some. This table holds about 41,000 clones, around 80% found once. The rearrangement uses TRBV7-6 and TRBJ2-1; D not certain. The sequence was collected from an adult in good health and CMV-seronegative. The material sequenced was memory CD4+ T cells from blood. The CDR3: CASSPIVGEQFF. The CDR3 DNA is TGTGCCAGCAGCCCCATTGTCGGTGAGCAGTTCTTC.